The 21 T cell receptor beta chains listed next were all sequenced from one sample in a study of T cell clusters in autoimmune cytopenias. One tube held mixed TRB-A and TRB-B primer pools for touch-down PCR. TCRdb reprocessed the multiplex PCR reads and stores each CDR3 protein as one record, lacking DNA. Its table records 11,000 or so distinct CDR3 sequences. Each sample's input was 250 ng genomic DNA, some 40,000 genome equivalents. This same sample was also part of a study on T cell repertoires in aging, cancer and after chemotherapy.

The sequencing input was peripheral blood. The receptors originated from a human donor in good health.

This clonotype is labeled medium-sized based on frequency. This chain joins TRBV11-3 and TRBJ2-5; TCRdb's assignment of TRBD2 cannot be checked, as there is no DNA. Germline CDR1 is SGHNT and CDR2 is YENEEA. There are 15 residues in the CDR3. The CDR3 protein is CASSLYGAGEETQYF. The whole variable domain, remainder taken from reference TRBV11-3 and TRBJ2-5, is EAGVVQSPRYKIIEKKQPVAFWCNPISGHNTLYWYLQNLGQGPELLIRYENEEAVDDSQLPKDRFSAERLKGVDSTLKIQPAELGDSAVYLCASSLYGAGEETQYFGPGTRLLVL.

V usage is TRBV19 and J usage is TRBJ2-1; TCRdb's D call of TRBD2 is untestable without DNA. There are 14 residues in the CDR3. Germline V gene sequence: CDR1 LNHDA, CDR2 SQIVND (reference sequence). CDR3 residues: CASRASGRYNEQFF.

The V and J genes are TRBV27 and TRBJ1-5. The CDR3 runs to 13 residues. Looked up from germline, CDR1 is MNHEY and CDR2 is SMNVEV (reference sequence). The chain's CDR3 is CASSLSGNQPQHF.

J is TRBJ1-6 and V is TRBV6-5; TCRdb's assignment of TRBD1 cannot be checked, as there is no DNA. Germline lookup yields CDR1 MNHEY and CDR2 SVGAGI. This CDR3 is 17 amino acids long. The CDR3 here is CASSRSGQVNYNSPLHF.

The rearrangement joins TRBV6-4 to TRBJ2-2. The CDR3 loop spans 15 amino acids. Germline values: CDR1 MRHNA, CDR2 SNTAGT. CDR3 protein: CASSDSTANTGELFF.

The chain couples TRBV12-3 or TRBV12-4 to TRBJ1-1; the TRBD1 assignment by TCRdb is unverifiable without DNA. The CDR3 covers 16 residues. CDR3 sequence reads: CASSLVPGVGGTEAFF.

This clonotype is called medium-sized based on its frequency. The chain has TRBV19 and TRBJ2-2; the D gene TCRdb calls, TRBD1, cannot be checked with no DNA. The germline V gene has CDR1 LNHDA and CDR2 SQIVND (reference sequence). The CDR3 consists of 15 residues. CDR3 protein: CASAPTGAKVGELFF.

The V and J genes are TRBV12-3 or TRBV12-4 and TRBJ1-4; the D call of TRBD1 rests on TCRdb alone, since no DNA is present to check it. CDR3 length equals 16 residues. The CDR3 sequence is CASSRSRQLTNEKLFF.

V and J are TRBV5-4 and TRBJ2-2. Per germline, CDR1 SGHNT and CDR2 YYREEE (reference sequence). This CDR3 has 14 residues. The CDR3: CASSLGGNTGELFF.

The chain employs TRBV5-4 and TRBJ2-2; TCRdb outputs TRBD1, but without DNA this stays unchecked. This CDR3 has 17 residues. CDR1 is SGHNT, CDR2 YYREEE, per germline (reference sequence). CDR3 loop: CASSLDLSGVYTGELFF.

The chain combines TRBV6-1 with TRBJ2-7; the TCRdb call, TRBD1, lacks DNA for checking. Germline-derived CDR1 and CDR2 are MNHNS and SASEGT. The CDR3 covers 12 residues. The CDR3 protein is CASGTGSYEQYF.

J is TRBJ1-1 and V is TRBV5-1. Germline-derived CDR1 and CDR2 are SGHRS and YFSETQ. This CDR3 spans 14 amino acids. CDR3: CASSMDSMNTEAFF.

The chain employs TRBV18 and TRBJ2-7; TCRdb reports TRBD1, a call that lacks DNA to check it against. The CDR3 is 15 residues long. Germline V gives CDR1 KGHSH, CDR2 LQKENI. The chain's CDR3 is CASSLSASARGEQYF.

The rearrangement joins TRBV7-2 to TRBJ2-2; the TCRdb D gene call, TRBD1, has no DNA to confirm it. Per germline, CDR1 SGHTA and CDR2 FQGNSA. The CDR3 has 16 residues. The CDR3 loop is CASSLVGTGNTGELFF.

J is TRBJ1-5 and V is TRBV12-3 or TRBV12-4. The CDR3 is 12 amino acids. The CDR3 spells CASNIRGQPQHF.

The genes are TRBV6-6 and TRBJ2-1; as DNA is missing, the TRBD1 call by TCRdb cannot be tested. The CDR3 is 14 amino acids. CDR1 and CDR2 (germline): MNHNY, SVGAGI (reference sequence). This CDR3 reads CAISRTGQYNEQFF.

The chain has TRBV19 and TRBJ1-1; TCRdb picks TRBD1, but there is no DNA to check that call. The CDR3 runs 14 residues. Germline loops: CDR1 LNHDA, CDR2 SQIVND (reference sequence). CDR3 sequence: CASKIGTGTERAFF. Full variable domain (remainder filled in from reference TRBV19 and TRBJ1-1): DGGITQSPKYLFRKEGQNVTLSCEQNLNHDAMYWYRQDPGQGLRLIYYSQIVNDFQKGDIAEGYSVSREKKESFPLTVTSAQKNPTAFYLCASKIGTGTERAFFGQGTRLTVV.

The chain uses TRBV6-4 and TRBJ2-5. CDR3 length: 13 residues. Germline values: CDR1 MRHNA, CDR2 SNTAGT. CDR3 residues: CASSDSSSGTQYF.

This chain connects TRBV5-1 to TRBJ2-3. The germline CDR1 and CDR2 sequences are SGHRS and YFSETQ. CDR3 length: 14 amino acids. The CDR3 loop is CASSFAGSTDTQYF.

This chain links TRBV11-3 with TRBJ2-5; TCRdb lists TRBD1, though no DNA is available to test this call. Germline V lookup: CDR1 SGHNT, CDR2 YENEEA. The CDR3 has 15 residues. CDR3 sequence: CASSPFDIPSETQYF.

In terms of frequency, this clonotype is medium-sized. This chain uses TRBV13 with TRBJ2-3; the TCRdb D gene call, TRBD2, has no DNA to confirm it. In germline, CDR1 is PRHDT, CDR2 FYEKMQ (reference sequence). This CDR3 has 16 amino acids. CDR3 amino acids: CASSFARGGGTDTQYF.